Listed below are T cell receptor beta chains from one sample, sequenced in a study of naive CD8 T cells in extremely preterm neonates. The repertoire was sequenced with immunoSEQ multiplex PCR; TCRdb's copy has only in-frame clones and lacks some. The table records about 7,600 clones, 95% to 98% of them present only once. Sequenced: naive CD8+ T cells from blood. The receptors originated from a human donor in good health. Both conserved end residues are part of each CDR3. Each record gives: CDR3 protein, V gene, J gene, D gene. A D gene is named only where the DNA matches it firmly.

CASSLAIGGNEQFF	TRBV7-2	TRBJ2-1	TRBD2
CASSNRDRDSGNTIYF	TRBV7-9	TRBJ1-3	TRBD1
CASIPGQGINQPQHF	TRBV19	TRBJ1-5	TRBD1
CASSLQGENSPLHF	TRBV13	TRBJ1-6	TRBD1
CASRYYEQYF	TRBV2	TRBJ2-7	NA
CASSPGGSPYQETQYF	TRBV5-6	TRBJ2-5	TRBD2
CAITRSTASSYEQYF	TRBV10-3	TRBJ2-7	NA
CASGLVISGLRDSNQPQHF	TRBV12-5	TRBJ1-5	NA
CASSFGAGVDGYTF	TRBV7-2	TRBJ1-2	NA
CASSLNEGSEKLFF	TRBV27	TRBJ1-4	NA
CASGSPEAGGKETQYF	TRBV27	TRBJ2-5	TRBD2
CASSLKRERGNEQFF	TRBV5-4	TRBJ2-1	NA
CASSTTRDIKNIQYF	TRBV7-9	TRBJ2-4	NA
CASTDYTVLSYGYTF	TRBV19	TRBJ1-2	NA
CASSEYGRGYRSNQPQHF	TRBV6-1	TRBJ1-5	TRBD1
CASSVSRQDSNTGELFF	TRBV9	TRBJ2-2	NA
CASSSRDRVFEQYF	TRBV7-9	TRBJ2-7	TRBD1
CASSTHGGEGRGSNEQFF	TRBV7-9	TRBJ2-1	NA
CASRGRDRGPGNTIYF	TRBV2	TRBJ1-3	TRBD1
CASSPIATNEKLFF	TRBV27	TRBJ1-4	NA
CSVEGTQRVPGGELFF	TRBV29-1	TRBJ2-2	NA
CASSQILGGASYEQYF	TRBV4-3	TRBJ2-7	TRBD1
CASSYGGGVNEQFF	TRBV5-1	TRBJ2-1	TRBD2